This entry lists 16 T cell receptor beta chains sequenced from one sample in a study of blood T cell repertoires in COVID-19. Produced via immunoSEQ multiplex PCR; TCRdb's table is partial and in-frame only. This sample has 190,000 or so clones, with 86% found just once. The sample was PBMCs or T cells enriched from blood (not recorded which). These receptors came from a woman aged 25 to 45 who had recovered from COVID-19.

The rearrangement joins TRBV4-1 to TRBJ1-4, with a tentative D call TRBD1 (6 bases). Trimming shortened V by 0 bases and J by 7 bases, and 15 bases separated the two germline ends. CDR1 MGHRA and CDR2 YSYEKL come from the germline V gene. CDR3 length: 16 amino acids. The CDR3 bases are TGCGCCAGCAGCCAAGATGACCTGGCAGGGGTTGAAAAACTGTTTTTT. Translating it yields CASSQDDLAGVEKLFF.

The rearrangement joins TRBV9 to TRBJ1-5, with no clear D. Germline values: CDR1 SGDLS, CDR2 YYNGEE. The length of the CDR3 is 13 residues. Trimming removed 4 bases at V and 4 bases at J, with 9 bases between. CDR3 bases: TGTGCCAGCAGCCCCTCCCCGAATCAGCCCCAGCATTTT. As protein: CASSPSPNQPQHF. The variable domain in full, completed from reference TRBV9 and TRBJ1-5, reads DSGVTQTPKHLITATGQRVTLRCSPRSGDLSVYWYQQSLDQGLQFLIQYYNGEERAKGNILERFSAQQFPDLHSELNLSSLELGDSALYFCASSPSPNQPQHFGDGTRLSIL.

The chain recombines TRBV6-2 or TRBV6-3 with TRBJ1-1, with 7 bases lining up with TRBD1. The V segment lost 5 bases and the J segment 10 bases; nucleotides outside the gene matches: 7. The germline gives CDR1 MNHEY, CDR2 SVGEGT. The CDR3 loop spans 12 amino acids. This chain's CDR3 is CASSPTGRRAFF. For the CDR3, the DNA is TGTGCCAGCAGTCCGACAGGGAGAAGAGCTTTCTTT.

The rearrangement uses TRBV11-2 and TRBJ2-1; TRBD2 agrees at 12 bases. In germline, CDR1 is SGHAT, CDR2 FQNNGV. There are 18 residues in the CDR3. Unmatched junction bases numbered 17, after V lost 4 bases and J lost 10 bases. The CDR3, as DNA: TGTGCCAGCAGCTCTCTCCTATCTAGCGGGAGGGCATCGGTCGAGCAGTTCTTC. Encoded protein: CASSSLLSSGRASVEQFF.

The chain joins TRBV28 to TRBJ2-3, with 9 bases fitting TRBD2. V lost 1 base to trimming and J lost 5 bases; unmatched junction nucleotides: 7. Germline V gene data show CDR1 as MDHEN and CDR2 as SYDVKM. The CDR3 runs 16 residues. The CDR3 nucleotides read TGTGCCAGCAGTTTATTTGCGGGAGGGCAGAAAGATACGCAGTATTTT. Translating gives CASSLFAGGQKDTQYF.

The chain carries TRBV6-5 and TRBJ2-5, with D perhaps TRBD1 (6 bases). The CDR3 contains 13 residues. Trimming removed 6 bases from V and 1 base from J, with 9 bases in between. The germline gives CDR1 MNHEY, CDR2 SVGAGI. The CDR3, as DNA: TGTGCCAGCAGCACAGGGCCCCAAGAGACCCAGTACTTC. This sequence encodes CASSTGPQETQYF.

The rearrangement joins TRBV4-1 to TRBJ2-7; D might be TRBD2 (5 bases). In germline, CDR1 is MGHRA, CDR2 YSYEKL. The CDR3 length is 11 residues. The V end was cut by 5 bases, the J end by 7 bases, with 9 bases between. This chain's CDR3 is CASSWGAEQYF. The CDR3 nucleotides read TGCGCCAGCAGCTGGGGAGCAGAGCAGTACTTC.

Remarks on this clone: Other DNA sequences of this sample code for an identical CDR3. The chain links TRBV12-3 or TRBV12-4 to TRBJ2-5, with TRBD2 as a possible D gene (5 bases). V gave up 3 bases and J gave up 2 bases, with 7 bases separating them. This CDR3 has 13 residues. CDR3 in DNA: TGTGCCAGCAGTTTTGGAGGTCAAGAGACCCAGTACTTC. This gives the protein CASSFGGQETQYF.

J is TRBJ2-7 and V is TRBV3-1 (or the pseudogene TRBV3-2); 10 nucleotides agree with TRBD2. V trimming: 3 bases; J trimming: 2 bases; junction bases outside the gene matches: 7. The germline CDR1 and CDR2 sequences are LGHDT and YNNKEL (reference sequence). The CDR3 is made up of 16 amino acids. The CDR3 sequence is CASSQRGLALTYEQYF. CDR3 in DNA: TGTGCCAGCAGCCAGAGGGGACTAGCGCTTACCTACGAGCAGTACTTC.

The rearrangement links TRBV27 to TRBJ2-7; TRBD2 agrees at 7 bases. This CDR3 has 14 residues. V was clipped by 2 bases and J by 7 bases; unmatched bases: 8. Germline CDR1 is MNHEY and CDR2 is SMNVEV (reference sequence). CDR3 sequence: CASSLRGAGREQYF. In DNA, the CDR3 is TGTGCCAGCAGTTTACGAGGAGCGGGGCGGGAGCAGTACTTC.

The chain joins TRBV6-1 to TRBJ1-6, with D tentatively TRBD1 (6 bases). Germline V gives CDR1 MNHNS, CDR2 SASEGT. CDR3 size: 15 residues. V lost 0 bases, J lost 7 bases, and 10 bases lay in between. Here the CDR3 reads CASSEAPGQNSPLHF. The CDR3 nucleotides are TGTGCCAGCAGTGAAGCGCCGGGACAAAATTCACCCCTCCACTTT.

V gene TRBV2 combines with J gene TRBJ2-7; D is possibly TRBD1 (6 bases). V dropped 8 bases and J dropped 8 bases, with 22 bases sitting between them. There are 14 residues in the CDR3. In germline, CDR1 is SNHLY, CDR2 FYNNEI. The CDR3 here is CASRQNVITGKQYF. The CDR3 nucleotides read TGTGCCAGCCGGCAGAACGTAATAACAGGGAAGCAGTACTTC.

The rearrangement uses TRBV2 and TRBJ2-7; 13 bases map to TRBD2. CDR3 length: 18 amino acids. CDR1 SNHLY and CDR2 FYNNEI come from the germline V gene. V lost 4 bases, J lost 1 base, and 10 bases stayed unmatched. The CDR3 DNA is TGTGCCAGCAGTGTATGGACTAGCGGGAGCCTTGGGTCCTACGAGCAGTACTTC. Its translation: CASSVWTSGSLGSYEQYF. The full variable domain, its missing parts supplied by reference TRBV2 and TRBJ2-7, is EPEVTQTPSHQVTQMGQEVILRCVPISNHLYFYWYRQILGQKVEFLVSFYNNEISEKSEIFDDQFSVERPDGSNFTLKIRSTKLEDSAMYFCASSVWTSGSLGSYEQYFGPGTRLTVT.

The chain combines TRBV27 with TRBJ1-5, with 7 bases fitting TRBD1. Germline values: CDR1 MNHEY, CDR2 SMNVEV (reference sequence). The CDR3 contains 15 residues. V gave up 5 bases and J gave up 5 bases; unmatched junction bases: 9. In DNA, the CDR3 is TGTGCCAGCAGTCAGGGGGTGAGGGGGGATCAGCCCCAGCATTTT. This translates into CASSQGVRGDQPQHF.

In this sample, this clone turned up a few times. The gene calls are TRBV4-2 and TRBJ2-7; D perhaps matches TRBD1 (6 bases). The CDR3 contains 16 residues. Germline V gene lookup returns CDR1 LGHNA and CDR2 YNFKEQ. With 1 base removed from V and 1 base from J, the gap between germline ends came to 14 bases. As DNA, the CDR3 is TGTGCCAGCAGCCAAGGAGTCCGGGACAATTCCTACGAGCAGTACTTC. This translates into CASSQGVRDNSYEQYF.

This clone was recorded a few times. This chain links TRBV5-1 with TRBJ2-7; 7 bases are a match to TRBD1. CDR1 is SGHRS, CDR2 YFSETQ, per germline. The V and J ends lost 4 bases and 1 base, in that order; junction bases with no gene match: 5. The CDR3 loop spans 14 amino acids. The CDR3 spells CASSPPGQSYEQYF. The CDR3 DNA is TGCGCCAGCAGCCCTCCGGGACAGTCCTACGAGCAGTACTTC.